This TCR beta chain was found in a study of post-analysis software for immune sequencing data. Study summary: The patients showed relapsing-remitting, secondary progressive and progressive-relapsing multiple sclerosis courses. General observations from the study: Batch-matched samples strongly co-clustered by F measure. The normalized Chao1 diversity of multiple sclerosis patients was significantly lower than that of controls. Patients used a few TRBV segments, including TRBV5-6, TRBV5-1 and TRBV20-1, more often than controls.

Turning to this clonotype: Its antigen is still unknown.

Germline CDR1 and CDR2: LGHDT and YNNKEL (reference sequence). Trimming removed 4 bases from V and 5 bases from J, with 11 bases in between. The CDR3 has 13 amino acids. The authors incorporated unique molecular identifiers into the TCR beta cDNA libraries. TCRdb itself ran the PCR reads through MiXCR, one entry per CDR3 protein. The table records roughly 730,000 distinct CDR3 sequences, 30% of them present only once. This TCR was sampled from a girl between 5 and 17 years old with multiple sclerosis. The sample taken for sequencing was blood. The rearrangement links TRBV3-1 to TRBJ1-2; unclear D gene. This CDR3 is CASSRGYGYGYTF. The CDR3 DNA follows: TGTGCCAGCAGCCGAGGATACGGTTATGGCTACACCTTC. Drawing the rest from reference TRBV3-1 and TRBJ1-2, the complete variable domain is DTAVSQTPKYLVTQMGNDKSIKCEQNLGHDTMYWYKQDSKKFLKIMFSYNNKELIINETVPNRFSPKSPDKAHLNLHINSLELGDSAVYFCASSRGYGYGYTFGSGTRLTVV.